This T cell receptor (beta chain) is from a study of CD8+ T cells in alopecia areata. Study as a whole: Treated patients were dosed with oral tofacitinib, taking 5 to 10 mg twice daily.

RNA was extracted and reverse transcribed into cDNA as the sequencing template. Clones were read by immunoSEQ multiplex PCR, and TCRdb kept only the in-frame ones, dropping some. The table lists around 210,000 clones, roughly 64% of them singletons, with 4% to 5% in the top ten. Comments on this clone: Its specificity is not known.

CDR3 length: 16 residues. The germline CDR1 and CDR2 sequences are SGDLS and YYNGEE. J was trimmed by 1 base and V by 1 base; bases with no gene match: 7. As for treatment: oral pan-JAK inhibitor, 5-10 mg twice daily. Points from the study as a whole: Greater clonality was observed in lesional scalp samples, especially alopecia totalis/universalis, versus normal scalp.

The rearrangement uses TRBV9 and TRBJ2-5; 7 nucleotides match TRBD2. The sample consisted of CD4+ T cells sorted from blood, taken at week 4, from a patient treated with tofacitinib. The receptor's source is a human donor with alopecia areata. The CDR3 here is CASSVLAGAVQETQYF. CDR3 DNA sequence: TGTGCCAGCAGCGTACTTGCGGGAGCCGTCCAAGAGACCCAGTACTTC.